The next 30 T cell receptor beta chains were all read from a single sample in a study of blood T cells in healthy people across ages. The authors ran a second PCR of roughly 7 to 11 cycles using a sample-barcoded 5' primer and a J-beta primer mix. TCRdb re-called the 5' RACE reads with MiXCR, one entry per CDR3 protein. In the table there are around 1,500,000 distinct CDR3 sequences, 28% of which are singletons. The sample comprised blood. All receptors come from a woman in her 30s in good health.

The chain couples TRBV5-1 to TRBJ2-3; 9 bases align to TRBD1. V trimming: 7 bases; J trimming: 2 bases; junction bases outside the gene matches: 8. This CDR3 region has 15 residues. Looked up from germline, CDR1 is SGHRS and CDR2 is YFSETQ. The CDR3 sequence is CASHPGQGITDTQYF. Here the CDR3 DNA reads TGCGCCAGCCACCCAGGACAGGGGATCACAGATACGCAGTATTTT.

V gene TRBV12-3 or TRBV12-4 combines with J gene TRBJ2-2; 11 bases line up with TRBD1. J lost 7 bases, V lost 5 bases, and 3 bases had no gene match. This CDR3 spans 14 amino acids. CDR3 residues: CASSAGQGVGELFF. CDR3 coding DNA: TGTGCCAGCAGTGCGGGACAGGGGGTCGGGGAGCTGTTTTTT.

Only one count was recorded for this clonotype. This may be a read error: a much more frequent sequence differs by one nucleotide. V usage is TRBV2 and J usage is TRBJ2-1; a possible D gene is TRBD2 (5 bases). CDR1 is SNHLY, CDR2 FYNNEI, per germline. Trimming left V 1 base short and J 4 bases short, with 14 bases between. The CDR3 is 16 residues long. CDR3 in DNA: TGTGCCAGCAGTGAAGGTTTTGGTAGCGAGTACAATGAGCAGTTCTTC. This gives the protein CASSEGFGSEYNEQFF.

This clonotype was seen a handful of times. This sequence joins TRBV29-1 and TRBJ2-1; 8 nucleotides align to TRBD2. CDR1 and CDR2 from the germline V gene are SQVTM and ANQGSEA. Unmatched junction bases numbered 7, after V lost 6 bases and J lost 0 bases. The CDR3 extends over 15 amino acids. The CDR3, as DNA: TGCAGCGTCCTCAGCGGGAGTAGCTCCTACAATGAGCAGTTCTTC. Protein: CSVLSGSSSYNEQFF.

This clonotype was detected only a few times. The rearrangement uses TRBV6-5 and TRBJ2-1, with a possible D match to TRBD2 (6 bases). V lost 2 bases and J lost 7, with 21 bases in between. The germline gives CDR1 MNHEY, CDR2 SVGAGI. The CDR3 spans 17 residues. The CDR3 sequence: CASSYHFAGAGRNEQFF. CDR3 nucleotide sequence: TGTGCCAGCAGTTACCATTTCGCCGGAGCGGGCCGGAATGAGCAGTTCTTC.

This clonotype was observed a handful of times. The rearrangement joins TRBV7-2 to TRBJ2-3; D might be TRBD1 or TRBD2, each matching 5 bases. Germline assignment: CDR1 SGHTA and CDR2 FQGNSA. V was cut by 7 bases and J by 2 bases, with 16 bases left in between. The length of the CDR3 is 15 residues. CDR3 loop: CASTRDGLFTDTQYF. CDR3 in DNA: TGTGCCAGCACCCGGGACGGACTCTTCACAGATACGCAGTATTTT.

The rearrangement links TRBV7-9 to TRBJ1-1; the match to TRBD1 covers 10 bases. CDR1 is SEHNR and CDR2 is FQNEAQ in the germline V gene (reference sequence). Unmatched junction bases numbered 6, after V lost 4 bases and J lost 1 base. The CDR3 runs to 16 residues. This CDR3 is CASSYRDRGSNTEAFF. CDR3 DNA: TGTGCCAGCAGCTATAGGGACAGGGGCTCGAACACTGAAGCTTTCTTT.

The chain is built from TRBV19 and TRBJ1-6; 7 bases are shared with TRBD1. The germline V gene has CDR1 LNHDA and CDR2 SQIVND (reference sequence). The CDR3 loop spans 15 amino acids. With V trimmed by 8 bases and J by 7 bases, 11 bases remained unmatched. The CDR3 here is CASGGGSGRNSPLHF. The CDR3, as DNA: TGTGCCAGTGGAGGGGGCTCCGGGAGGAATTCACCCCTCCACTTT.

This clonotype has at least ten counts. This chain connects TRBV4-1 to TRBJ1-2; 9 nucleotides match TRBD1. Germline trimming cut 3 bases from V and 1 base from J; bases unmatched to any gene: 15. The CDR3 length is 19 residues. CDR1 is MGHRA and CDR2 is YSYEKL in the germline V gene. CDR3 amino acids: CASSQHLGQGKNYNYGYTF. The CDR3 DNA follows: TGCGCCAGCAGCCAGCACTTGGGACAGGGTAAAAATTATAACTATGGCTACACCTTC.

As to this clonotype: One junction end disagrees with the germline gene, perhaps due to a read error. CDR3 sequence (DNA): TGCACCAGCAGCTTGGATAGGCCTCCATCCGAGCAGTACTTC. Encoded protein: CTSSLDRPPSEQYF. The genes are TRBV5-1 and TRBJ2-7; D remains unclear. Germline CDR1 and CDR2: SGHRS and YFSETQ. The CDR3 is 14 residues long.

This clonotype showed up just a few times. The genes are TRBV29-1 and TRBJ1-1; D might be TRBD1 (5 bases). CDR1 is SQVTM, CDR2 ANQGSEA, per germline. Deletions cut 1 base from V and 6 bases from J, with 15 bases between. The CDR3 has 14 amino acids. The CDR3 reads CSVEVNQGLPEAFF. DNA of the CDR3: TGCAGCGTTGAAGTTAACCAGGGACTCCCTGAAGCTTTCTTT.

As to this clonotype: One junction end does not reproduce the germline sequence, and a read error may be involved. The chain has TRBV6-4 and TRBJ2-7, with D maybe TRBD2 (6 bases). This CDR3 has 15 amino acids. Per germline, CDR1 MRHNA and CDR2 SNTAGT. CDR3 sequence reads: CVSSGGLSSSCEQYF. CDR3 nucleotide sequence: TGTGTCAGCAGTGGGGGACTGTCGAGCTCCTGCGAGCAGTACTTC.

This clonotype was observed a few times. The J gene is TRBJ2-7, the V gene TRBV18, with TRBD1 identical over 7 bases. The CDR3 loop spans 19 amino acids. Germline values: CDR1 KGHSH, CDR2 LQKENI. Trimming took 6 bases from V and 2 from J; bases not matched to a gene: 22. The CDR3 DNA sequence: TGTGCCAGCTCGCAAGTACAGGGGCATCTCCCGATCCCAACCTACGAGCAGTACTTC. It is translated as CASSQVQGHLPIPTYEQYF.

This clonotype was picked up a small number of times. The V and J genes are TRBV12-3 or TRBV12-4 and TRBJ2-7; 7 bases map to TRBD2. The V gene end was trimmed by 3 bases and the J gene end by 3 bases; junction bases not matched to a gene: 11. The CDR3 contains 16 residues. The CDR3 reads CASSLKGLADFYEQYF. CDR3 DNA: TGTGCCAGCAGTTTGAAAGGTCTAGCGGATTTCTACGAGCAGTACTTC.

The chain is built from TRBV14 and TRBJ2-4; 8 bases agree with TRBD1. The CDR3 is made up of 14 amino acids. Germline-derived CDR1 and CDR2 are SGHDN and FVKESK. V lost 5 bases and J lost 7; bases outside the gene matches: 7. CDR3 nucleotides: TGTGCCAGCAGCTCCATGACAGGGGTGAACATTCAGTACTTC. It yields the protein CASSSMTGVNIQYF. Filled out from reference TRBV14 and TRBJ2-4, the complete variable domain reads EAGVTQFPSHSVIEKGQTVTLRCDPISGHDNLYWYRRVMGKEIKFLLHFVKESKQDESGMPNNRFLAERTGGTYSTLKVQPAELEDSGVYFCASSSMTGVNIQYFGAGTRLSVL.

The CDR3 coding sequence is TGTGCCAGCAGCTACGGGACTAGCGGGGTACATGAGCAGTTCTTC. It encodes CASSYGTSGVHEQFF. The genes are TRBV7-9 and TRBJ2-1, with 13 bases that match TRBD2. With 4 bases clipped from V and 8 bases from J, the junction kept 5 bases outside the gene matches. Germline V gene sequence: CDR1 SEHNR, CDR2 FQNEAQ (reference sequence). The CDR3 sequence is 15 residues long.

This chain connects TRBV3-1 to TRBJ2-2, with 9 bases fitting TRBD2. CDR1 and CDR2 (germline): LGHDT, YNNKEL (reference sequence). This CDR3 spans 17 amino acids. J gave up 3 bases and V 1 base, and 6 bases lay outside the gene matches. This CDR3 reads CASSQGRIAGDTGELFF. CDR3 coding DNA: TGTGCCAGCAGCCAAGGGCGGATAGCGGGAGACACCGGGGAGCTGTTTTTT.

Concerning this clonotype itself: A much larger clone differs from this one at a single base, so this may be a read error. The rearrangement joins TRBV5-1 to TRBJ2-7, with 8 nucleotides matching TRBD2. This CDR3 has 15 residues. Germline V CDR1 and CDR2: SGHRS, YFSETQ. With V trimmed by 1 base and J by 5 bases, 8 bases remained unmatched. The DNA for the CDR3 is TGCGCCAGCAGCTTGTACGCGGGAGGTAGTAACGAGCAGTACTTC. Translated: CASSLYAGGSNEQYF.

The chain employs TRBV28 and TRBJ2-7, with D unresolved. The end of the DNA aligns better with TRBJ2-5, so the J call may be wrong. Germline V gene sequence: CDR1 MDHEN, CDR2 SYDVKM. CDR3 length equals 14 residues. In nucleotides, the CDR3 is TGTGCCAGCAGTTCCCCTGACACCAAAGAGACCCAGTACTTC. Translation: CASSSPDTKETQYF.

The chain couples TRBV29-1 to TRBJ2-7; D possibly matches TRBD1 or TRBD2 (7 bases each). Trimming removed 7 bases from V and 9 bases from J, with 22 bases in between. This CDR3 contains 13 residues. The germline CDR1 and CDR2 sequences are SQVTM and ANQGSEA. The CDR3 region is CSGGGTAMRMQYF. The CDR3 region has the DNA TGCAGCGGGGGGGGGACAGCCATGAGGATGCAGTACTTC.

Only a few counts were recorded for this clonotype. One end of the junction is discordant with germline, which a read error may explain. The J gene is TRBJ2-5, the V gene TRBV10-2; 7 nucleotides agree with TRBD2. CDR3 length equals 14 residues. Per the germline V gene, CDR1 is WSHSY and CDR2 is SAAADI. The CDR3 protein is CPSRREVQQETQYF. The CDR3 bases are TGCCCCAGCAGACGGGAGGTCCAACAAGAGACCCAGTACTTC.

This clonotype showed up many times. This sequence joins TRBV12-3 or TRBV12-4 and TRBJ2-1, with 13 bases that match TRBD2. CDR3 length: 15 amino acids. V shed 8 bases, J shed 7 bases, and the junction held 8 bases outside the gene matches. The CDR3, as DNA: TGTGCCAGCGCTCTACTAGCGGGGGGGCATAATGAGCAGTTCTTC. This translates into CASALLAGGHNEQFF.

The gene calls are TRBV12-3 or TRBV12-4 and TRBJ1-4; D ambiguous. V was trimmed by 5 bases and J by 10 bases, leaving 11 bases between them. This CDR3 contains 12 residues. The CDR3 DNA is TGTGCCAGCAGTGCCGTGGAGGGAAAACTGTTTTTT. Residues: CASSAVEGKLFF.

The rearrangement uses TRBV28 and TRBJ1-1, with 10 bases lining up with TRBD1. Germline CDR1 reads MDHEN; CDR2 reads SYDVKM. CDR3 length: 16 amino acids. J gave up 6 bases and V 6 bases, and 13 bases lay outside the gene matches. CDR3 in DNA: TGTGCCAGCAGCAACGACAGGGGGCGAGGGTTCGCTGAAGCTTTCTTT. It encodes CASSNDRGRGFAEAFF.

This chain connects TRBV7-2 to TRBJ2-5; TRBD2 aligns across 14 bases. Germline V lookup: CDR1 SGHTA, CDR2 FQGNSA. The V segment lost 7 bases and the J segment 11 bases; nucleotides outside the gene matches: 12. The CDR3 totals 15 residues. The CDR3 spells CASTQPGLAGVEQYF. The DNA of the CDR3 is TGTGCCAGCACCCAGCCGGGACTAGCGGGAGTTGAGCAGTACTTC.

The chain employs TRBV10-3 and TRBJ2-7; 9 nucleotides align to TRBD1. V lost 7 bases, J lost 6 bases, and 10 bases stayed unmatched. CDR3 length: 14 amino acids. Germline V gives CDR1 ENHRY, CDR2 SYGVKD. CDR3 protein: CAINGADRGGEQYF. In DNA, the CDR3 is TGTGCCATCAATGGAGCGGACAGGGGCGGCGAGCAGTACTTC.

This clonotype appeared a single time. V and J are TRBV5-5 and TRBJ2-3; TRBD2 agrees at 10 bases. The CDR3 covers 17 residues. V lost 4 bases, J lost 2 bases, and 10 bases stayed unmatched. CDR1 and CDR2 from the germline V gene are SGHKS and YYEKEE (reference sequence). CDR3 DNA: TGTGCCAGCAGCAGGGGACTAGCGAGCGTCGCCACAGATACGCAGTATTTT. This sequence encodes CASSRGLASVATDTQYF.

This clonotype appeared a few times. The chain is built from TRBV20-1 and TRBJ1-2, with TRBD1 as a possible D gene (5 bases). The CDR3 has 17 residues. The germline gives CDR1 DFQATT, CDR2 SNEGSKA (reference sequence). Between the trimmed V and J ends, which lost 1 base and 2 bases, there was a span of 20 bases. The CDR3 bases are TGCAGTGCTAGAGCACCCCCGGGATCCGGGGCCAACTATGGCTACACCTTC. It codes for CSARAPPGSGANYGYTF.

The chain links TRBV5-8 to TRBJ1-2; D not resolved. Trimming took 2 bases from V and 0 from J, leaving 14 bases between them. Germline CDR1 reads SGHTS; CDR2 reads YDEGEE. This CDR3 region has 16 residues. CDR3 residues: CASSLTTETSNYGYTF. The CDR3 DNA is TGTGCCAGCAGCTTAACGACGGAAACCTCTAACTATGGCTACACCTTC. The full variable domain, completed using reference TRBV5-8 and TRBJ1-2, is EAGVTQSPTHLIKTRGQQATLRCSPISGHTSVYWYQQALGLGLQFLLWYDEGEERNRGNFPPRFSGRQFPNYSSELNVNALELEDSALYLCASSLTTETSNYGYTFGSGTRLTVV.

This clonotype was recorded once. The V and J genes are TRBV7-2 and TRBJ2-7, with TRBD2 matching 10 bases. V trimming: 1 base; J trimming: 0 bases; junction bases outside the gene matches: 3. CDR3 length: 16 amino acids. Germline V gene data show CDR1 as SGHTA and CDR2 as FQGNSA. The DNA of the CDR3 is TGTGCCAGCAGCTTAGACGAGCGGGGGGGCTCCTACGAGCAGTACTTC. Amino acid sequence: CASSLDERGGSYEQYF.